This T cell receptor (beta chain) was recovered during a study of T cell changes during pregnancy in multiple sclerosis (dated by TCRdb to between 2019 and 2020). Turning to the overall study: The study looked at changes in the T cell repertoire across pregnancy in women with multiple sclerosis.

The CDR3 sequence holds 13 residues, the cysteine and phenylalanine included. The sequence is cut down to CDR3 DNA, 39 bases in frame from base 1. CDR1 and CDR2 are read off the germline V gene (reference sequence) as LNHNV and YYDKDF. V and J lose 6 bases and 1 base, and a span of 6 bases separates them. Library method: the immunoSEQ multiplex PCR assay. Imported from immuneACCESS, the table was reduced by TCRdb to in-frame sequences with V and J called. These copies leave out some clones; in studies compared against another copy, an unresolved V gene accounts for under half, and the cause of the remainder is not known. The sample contains around 59,000 clones, 80% to 95% of them found a single time. 0.65% to 0.9% of the sample is in the top ten clones. To note about this clone: The target of this receptor is not known. Base qualities were left out, and no much larger clone turns up one base away.

This receptor was obtained from a female donor with multiple sclerosis, enrolled in a pregnancy study. The material sequenced was peripheral blood, taken in the first trimester of pregnancy. This chain is built from TRBV15 and TRBJ2-2; no D gene is confidently identified. The CDR3 region has the sequence CATSDWNTGELFF. The DNA sequence is given as TGTGCCACCAGTGACTGGAACACCGGGGAGCTGTTTTTT.